This T cell receptor beta chain was identified during a study of blood T cell repertoires in COVID-19 (dated by TCRdb to 2020 to 2022). With respect to the entire study: Samples from collaborators originated in the United States, Italy and Spain and spanned both the acute and convalescent phases of COVID-19. Subjects who had been exposed to COVID-19, were actively infected with it, or had recovered from it provided the deeply sampled blood TCRbeta repertoires that made up the dataset. The prospective study material was composed of cDNA or gDNA derived from T cells, B-cell-depleted T cells, or PBMCs. Samples were obtained from the ongoing ImmuneRACE study (first 160 participants) and from some 1,300 subjects provided by 6 global collaborators. Sample metadata almost always included a de-identified subject ID, COVID-19 status, age in years and sex. The repertoires were released in a freely available public database intended as a resource for research on the immune response to SARS-CoV-2. Where available, HLA class I and class II types were taken from metadata supplied by the sample provider and were not determined by assay-based typing.

TCRbeta CDR3 regions were amplified from genomic DNA by means of the immunoSEQ Assay, a bias-controlled multiplex PCR. For the original study's pipeline: The number of nucleated cells in each sample was estimated by amplification of reference gene primers within the assay. Sequence reads were collapsed and filtered to measure the absolute abundance of every unique TCRbeta CDR3 rearrangement. For each sample, productive Simpson clonality was calculated by taking the square root of Simpson's diversity index across productive rearrangements. Entries here come from immuneACCESS through TCRdb and include only in-frame sequences with V and J called. Some clones fail to appear in such tables; in the studies checked, an unresolved V gene covers under half of the shortfall, and the cause of the remainder is unknown. The V and J calls and clone size were taken over from that table, and D and trimming were inferred from the DNA. The sample yields 150,000 to 200,000 clones; 80% were counted once. Approximately 3.6% of the sample is held by the ten biggest clonotypes.

Including the terminal cysteine and phenylalanine, the CDR3 comprises 13 residues. CDR3 DNA is the only sequence kept; it has 39 bases, read in frame from the first base. Unmatched junction bases come to 4, with V trimmed by 1 base and J by 8 bases. The germline V gene (reference sequence) supplies CDR1 MNHEY and CDR2 SMNVEV. Concerning this clone: The specificity of this receptor is unknown. Base quality data are lacking; no much larger clone is found one base away.

Broader findings and caveats from the paper: The amount of clinical and demographic metadata varied by source and participant and was provided uncurated.

Participants in the prospective study were enrolled through a virtual design, were aged roughly 18 to 100 years, and lived in 24 United States geographic areas. Cohort assignment in the prospective study relied on participant-reported clinical history from a screening survey and a study questionnaire. For ImmuneRACE Cohort 3, a participant was defined as recovered based on two consecutive negative NP/OP PCR tests, clearance by a healthcare professional, or resolution of symptoms. In the prospective study, mobile phlebotomists collected whole blood, serum and a nasopharyngeal or oropharyngeal swab from each participant. Over a roughly two-month period, participants in the prospective study had the option of providing additional blood draws and questionnaires. Blood samples from the prospective study were shipped frozen or at room temperature prior to DNA extraction.

This sequence uses TRBV27 and TRBJ1-2; TRBD1 agrees with 7 junctional bases. This TCR was recovered from a woman aged 55-69 years who had recovered from COVID-19. Sequenced input: PBMCs or T cells enriched from blood (not recorded which). The sequenced DNA is TGTGCCAGCAGTTTATGGCAGGGGGAAGGCTACACCTTC. Its coded protein is CASSLWQGEGYTF.